This TCR beta chain was recorded in a study of T cells in Graves' hyperthyroidism and ophthalmopathy. Of note for this clonotype: Its antigen is unidentified.

Using RNA transcripts as the source, TCR beta CDR3 regions were amplified. First-round RT-PCR targeting the TCR CDR3 was performed with the HTBI primer set. TCRdb re-derived calls from the multiplex PCR reads in MiXCR, one entry per CDR3 protein. Of over 700,000 distinct CDR3 sequences listed, 18% were seen once; the top ten hold approximately 16%. General observations from the study: In the analysis, a 13 V-J model separated ophthalmopathy from stable hyperthyroidism.

Material: blood. The sequence came from a woman aged 50 to 60 with Graves' hyperthyroidism that later progressed to Graves' ophthalmopathy.

CDR3 residues: CASSLGTGGFQGGYTF. CDR3 sequence (DNA): TGTGCCAGCAGCCTCGGGACAGGCGGATTTCAGGGTGGCTACACCTTC. The chain carries TRBV5-5 and TRBJ1-2; 8 bases line up with TRBD1. The CDR3 sequence is 16 residues long. Losses at the gene ends were 4 bases for V and 7 bases for J; bases not matched to a gene: 15. The germline CDR1 and CDR2 sequences are SGHKS and YYEKEE (reference sequence).